These 29 T cell receptor beta chains came from one sample sequenced in a study of CD8+CD57+ T cells in acquired aplastic anemia. Flow cytometry had shown expanded CD8+CD57+ cells in the patients chosen for sequencing. It was genomic DNA that served as the template for profiling TCR beta VDJ and CDR3. MiXCR, applied by TCRdb to the reads, yields one record per CDR3 protein. The sample lists about 240,000 distinct CDR3 sequences, more than 40% occurring once. Sequenced material: sorted CD4+, CD8+, or CD8+CD57+ T cells (not recorded which) from PBMCs. The receptor set was obtained from a human donor with aplastic anemia.

Of note for this clonotype: A much larger clone is a single base away; this may be a read error. The CDR3 protein is CASSGGLAGVRNGQFF. CDR3 DNA: TGTGCCAGCAGCGGCGGACTAGCGGGAGTAAGGAATGGGCAGTTCTTC. This chain uses TRBV9 with TRBJ2-1; 13 bases line up with TRBD2. CDR1 is SGDLS, CDR2 YYNGEE, per germline. CDR3 length: 16 amino acids.

Worth noting for this clonotype: At one end the junction does not follow the germline gene, possibly because of a read error. The J gene is TRBJ2-7, the V gene TRBV20-1; D could derive from TRBD1 or TRBD2 (5 bases each). This CDR3 has 12 residues. Germline V CDR1 and CDR2: DFQATT, SNEGSKA (reference sequence). The CDR3 loop reads CTWGNADYEQYF. The CDR3 DNA is TGTACGTGGGGGAATGCCGACTACGAGCAGTACTTC.

This clonotype was detected ten times or more. Here the CDR3 DNA reads TGCAGTGCCAAGCCCCCGGGACAGGGGCGATACAATGAGCAGTTCTTC. Protein: CSAKPPGQGRYNEQFF. The rearrangement uses TRBV20-1 and TRBJ2-1; TRBD1 agrees at 10 bases. CDR3 length: 16 residues. The V gene end was trimmed by 6 bases and the J gene end by 4 bases; junction bases not matched to a gene: 12. Germline CDR1 DFQATT, CDR2 SNEGSKA (reference sequence).

This clonotype has ten or more counts. The chain combines TRBV9 with TRBJ1-2; no clear D gene. CDR3 length equals 13 residues. The V end was cut by 0 bases, the J end by 3 bases, with 6 bases between. Germline assignment: CDR1 SGDLS and CDR2 YYNGEE. In DNA form, the CDR3 reads TGTGCCAGCAGCGTAGGCATCTACTATGGCTACACCTTC. Amino acids: CASSVGIYYGYTF.

This clonotype came up many times. CDR3 DNA: TGTGCCACCGACAGGGGGGGGGATACGCAGTATTTT. Amino acids: CATDRGGDTQYF. The chain recombines TRBV7-9 with TRBJ2-3; 9 bases agree with TRBD1. Germline assignment: CDR1 SEHNR and CDR2 FQNEAQ (reference sequence). The CDR3 contains 12 residues. V lost 10 bases to trimming and J lost 6 bases; unmatched junction nucleotides: 5.

This sequence joins TRBV30 and TRBJ1-1; no firm D call. The V gene's germline CDR1 is GTSNPN and CDR2 SVGIG (reference sequence). The CDR3 spans 13 residues. V was cut by 0 bases and J by 8 bases, with 13 bases left in between. The CDR3 loop reads CAWSVFGRLEAFF. The CDR3 DNA reads TGTGCCTGGAGTGTATTCGGCCGATTGGAAGCTTTCTTT.

This clonotype was detected many times. V usage is TRBV9 and J usage is TRBJ2-7; TRBD1 matches at 8 bases. Per the germline V gene, CDR1 is SGDLS and CDR2 is YYNGEE. Germline trimming cut 3 bases from V and 4 bases from J; bases unmatched to any gene: 9. This CDR3 is 15 amino acids long. The CDR3 nucleotides are TGTGCCAGCAGCGCAACAAAGACAGGGGAGTACGAGCAGTACTTC. It translates to CASSATKTGEYEQYF.

In this sample, this clonotype turned up a few times. The chain uses TRBV11-1 and TRBJ1-6, with 7 bases matching TRBD1. The trim removed 4 bases at V and 7 bases at J, leaving 7 bases unmatched. The CDR3 contains 15 residues. Germline loops: CDR1 SGHAT, CDR2 FQDESV (reference sequence). The CDR3 sequence: CASSSRQGRNSPLHF. CDR3 bases: TGTGCCAGCAGCTCGCGACAGGGCCGAAATTCACCCCTCCACTTT. The full variable domain, its missing parts supplied by reference TRBV11-1 and TRBJ1-6, is EAEVAQSPRYKITEKSQAVAFWCDPISGHATLYWYRQILGQGPELLVQFQDESVVDDSQLPKDRFSAERLKGVDSTLKIQPAELGDSAMYLCASSSRQGRNSPLHFGNGTRLTVT.

This clonotype was counted only a few times. The gene calls are TRBV27 and TRBJ1-1; tentative D call: TRBD1 (5 bases). The CDR3 length is 15 residues. Germline V gene lookup returns CDR1 MNHEY and CDR2 SMNVEV (reference sequence). V was trimmed by 3 bases and J by 2 bases, leaving 13 bases between them. The CDR3 reads CASSLSRTPNTEAFF. The CDR3 DNA reads TGTGCCAGCAGTTTGTCGAGGACACCCAACACTGAAGCTTTCTTT.

This clonotype was recorded at least ten times. The chain couples TRBV14 to TRBJ2-2, with TRBD2 matching over 9 bases. Per germline, CDR1 SGHDN and CDR2 FVKESK. The length of the CDR3 is 16 residues. V was pared by 1 base and J by 5 bases, with 5 bases of the junction left unmatched. CDR3 residues: CASSQVAGDRTGELFF. The CDR3 region has the DNA TGTGCCAGCAGCCAAGTAGCGGGAGATCGGACCGGGGAGCTGTTTTTT.

This chain uses TRBV30 with TRBJ2-5, with D perhaps being TRBD1 or TRBD2 (6 bases each). This CDR3 spans 14 amino acids. The germline V gene has CDR1 GTSNPN and CDR2 SVGIG (reference sequence). The V gene lost 3 bases and the J gene lost 4 bases, with 15 bases spanning the gap. Here the CDR3 DNA reads TGTGCCTGGAGCGGGGGCGGACGTTTAGAGACCCAGTACTTC. Translation: CAWSGGGRLETQYF.

CDR3 in DNA: TGCAGCGTTGGGCAGAGGGACTATGGCTACACCTTC. Residues: CSVGQRDYGYTF. V gene TRBV29-1 combines with J gene TRBJ1-2; D not certain. The germline gives CDR1 SQVTM, CDR2 ANQGSEA. V was clipped by 4 bases and J by 3 bases, with 9 bases between them. The CDR3 has 12 residues.

This clonotype has a count of ten or more. One end of the junction does not line up with germline, which may come from a read error. The chain uses TRBV6-6 and TRBJ2-1, with D possibly being TRBD1 or TRBD2 (5 bases each). Germline V gives CDR1 MNHNY, CDR2 SVGAGI (reference sequence). The CDR3 is made up of 13 amino acids. The CDR3 spells CASSYSGGASRSF. In DNA, the CDR3 is TGTGCCAGCAGTTACTCCGGTGGGGCTAGCCGGAGCTTC.

Details on this clonotype: Being one base from a much bigger clone, this may be a read error. In DNA form, the CDR3 reads TGTGCCAGCAGTTTCTCTAGCGGGAGGACCGCGGGCTTC. Translated: CASSFSSGRTAGF. This sequence joins TRBV12-3 or TRBV12-4 and TRBJ2-1, with 11 bases identical to TRBD2. The CDR3 runs 13 residues.

Notes on this clonotype: The CDR3 end shows no conserved phenylalanine or tryptophan, and so a read error is likely. It is unclear where the CDR3 begins or ends on the DNA, so no DNA is shown, and the CDR3 is as TCRdb lists it. V gene TRBV5-1 combines with J gene TRBJ2-7; no DNA check was done on the table's D call, TRBD1. Per germline, CDR1 SGHRS and CDR2 YFSETQ. The CDR3 is 9 amino acids long, termini counted. This CDR3 is CASSLEGGR.

With respect to this clonotype: A much larger clone differs by one base, so this may be a read error. The rearrangement links TRBV4-2 to TRBJ1-1; maybe TRBD1 (6 bases). Germline V gene sequence: CDR1 LGHNA, CDR2 YNFKEQ. CDR3 length: 16 amino acids. The V gene lost 6 bases and the J gene lost 6 bases, with 23 bases spanning the gap. CDR3 DNA sequence: TGTGCCAGCAGACCTCACGCCTGGGGGCGAGACGCTGAAGCTTTCTTT. Its translation is CASRPHAWGRDAEAFF.

Comments on this clonotype: The junction departs from the called germline gene at one end, perhaps through a read error. The chain links TRBV7-6 to TRBJ2-6, with 8 bases lining up with TRBD1. The CDR3 totals 15 residues. CDR1 and CDR2 from the germline V gene are SGHVS and FNYEAQ. CDR3 sequence (DNA): TGTGCCAGCAGCTTAGCCTCGACAGGGGACAACGTCCTGACTTTC. This sequence encodes CASSLASTGDNVLTF.

Many counts were recorded for this clonotype. The chain carries TRBV9 and TRBJ1-1; D gene ambiguous. Looked up from germline, CDR1 is SGDLS and CDR2 is YYNGEE. Trimming removed 0 bases at V and 5 bases at J, with 14 bases between. This CDR3 has 15 residues. The CDR3 sequence: CASSVEWTGGTEAFF. CDR3 sequence (DNA): TGTGCCAGCAGCGTAGAATGGACGGGAGGGACTGAAGCTTTCTTT.

The rearrangement uses TRBV5-1 and TRBJ2-7, with TRBD2 matching over 8 bases. Germline lookup yields CDR1 SGHRS and CDR2 YFSETQ. The CDR3 consists of 13 residues. Trimming took 0 bases from V and 5 from J; bases not matched to a gene: 1. For the CDR3, the DNA is TGCGCCAGCAGCTTGGCCGGGGGGGACGAGCAGTACGTC. The encoded protein is CASSLAGGDEQYV.

This clonotype was observed a handful of times. The chain uses TRBV30 and TRBJ1-1; TRBD1 matches 7 bases. Per germline, CDR1 GTSNPN and CDR2 SVGIG (reference sequence). The CDR3 extends over 14 amino acids. Trimming removed 0 bases from V and 2 bases from J; junction bases left unmatched: 3. CDR3 protein: CAWSVPGGNTEAFF. CDR3 coding DNA: TGTGCCTGGAGTGTACCAGGGGGTAACACTGAAGCTTTCTTT. The full variable domain, in which reference TRBV30 and TRBJ1-1 provide the parts outside the CDR3, is SQTIHQWPATLVQPVGSPLSLECTVEGTSNPNLYWYRQAAGRGLQLLFYSVGIGQISSEVPQNLSASRPQDRQFILSSKKLLLSDSGFYLCAWSVPGGNTEAFFGQGTRLTVV.

The V and J genes are TRBV10-1 and TRBJ2-3; D ambiguous. V shed 2 bases and J shed 2 bases, with 5 bases lying between them. The CDR3 has 13 amino acids. Germline V lookup: CDR1 WNHNN, CDR2 SYGVQD (reference sequence). DNA of the CDR3: TGCGCCAGCAGTGAGCCACACACAGATACGCAGTATTTT. Translating it yields CASSEPHTDTQYF.

This clonotype was found a few times. V and J are TRBV7-6 and TRBJ2-7; D perhaps matches TRBD1 (6 bases). Trimming removed 5 bases from V and 2 bases from J, with 10 bases in between. Germline V gene data show CDR1 as SGHVS and CDR2 as FNYEAQ. This CDR3 comprises 13 residues. CDR3 nucleotide sequence: TGTGCCAGCAGCCCGCAGGGGCCCTACGAGCAGTACTTC. Protein: CASSPQGPYEQYF.

Many counts were recorded for this clonotype. V is TRBV12-3 or TRBV12-4 and J is TRBJ2-1; weak D call: TRBD1 (6 bases). The CDR3 is made up of 13 amino acids. Deletions cut 6 bases from V and 7 bases from J, with 13 bases between. The CDR3 region has the DNA TGTGCCAGCAGGCTCAAGGGGGTGAATGAGCAGTTCTTC. This codes for CASRLKGVNEQFF.

The rearrangement uses TRBV10-1 and TRBJ2-7; 9 nucleotides align to TRBD2. Germline V gene data show CDR1 as WNHNN and CDR2 as SYGVQD (reference sequence). V shed 8 bases, J shed 5 bases, and the junction held 10 bases outside the gene matches. The CDR3 runs 14 residues. CDR3 loop: CASGTSGSLNEQYF. The CDR3 bases are TGCGCCAGCGGCACTAGCGGGTCTCTCAACGAGCAGTACTTC.

V and J are TRBV6-4 and TRBJ2-1, with TRBD2 matching 14 bases. This CDR3 is 16 amino acids long. V shed 0 bases, J shed 6 bases, and the junction held 1 base outside the gene matches. CDR1 is MRHNA, CDR2 SNTAGT, per germline. This chain's CDR3 is CASSDSTSGGANEQFF. The CDR3 DNA follows: TGTGCCAGCAGTGACTCGACTAGCGGGGGGGCCAATGAGCAGTTCTTC.

This clonotype occurred many times. The chain couples TRBV4-2 to TRBJ2-1, with D perhaps given as TRBD1 or TRBD2 (6 bases each). The V end was cut by 1 base, the J end by 4 bases, with 17 bases between. This CDR3 comprises 17 residues. Germline CDR1 is LGHNA and CDR2 is YNFKEQ. The CDR3 nucleotides read TGTGCCAGCAGCCAAGTTGTGGGGGCTAGCGCTTACAATGAGCAGTTCTTC. Amino acids: CASSQVVGASAYNEQFF.

Many counts were recorded for this clonotype. V and J are TRBV7-9 and TRBJ2-7; no clear D. CDR1 is SEHNR, CDR2 FQNEAQ, per germline (reference sequence). CDR3 length: 13 amino acids. Between the trimmed V and J ends, which lost 6 bases and 6 bases, there was a span of 15 bases. The CDR3 here is CASRPAIGFEQYF. CDR3 nucleotides: TGTGCCAGCAGGCCGGCGATTGGTTTCGAGCAGTACTTC.

The chain carries TRBV10-3 and TRBJ2-7, with TRBD1 matching 10 bases. The CDR3 is made up of 13 amino acids. Germline CDR1 is ENHRY and CDR2 is SYGVKD. With 3 bases clipped from V and 6 bases from J, the junction kept 2 bases outside the gene matches. The CDR3 nucleotides read TGTGCCATCAGTGACGGACAGGGGGGCGAGCAGTACTTC. Protein product: CAISDGQGGEQYF.

The rearrangement links TRBV15 to TRBJ1-1; tentative D call: TRBD1 (5 bases). Germline lookup yields CDR1 LNHNV and CDR2 YYDKDF (reference sequence). The CDR3 is made up of 15 amino acids. With 3 bases removed from V and 4 bases from J, the gap between germline ends came to 15 bases. Written as DNA, the CDR3 is TGTGCCACCAGCAGCTTCGGAGGGGTTGTCACTGAAGCTTTCTTT. It yields the protein CATSSFGGVVTEAFF. Based on the CDR3 plus reference TRBV15 and TRBJ1-1, the full variable domain is DAMVIQNPRYQVTQFGKPVTLSCSQTLNHNVMYWYQQKSSQAPKLLFHYYDKDFNNEADTPDNFQSRRPNTSFCFLDIRSPGLGDTAMYLCATSSFGGVVTEAFFGQGTRLTVV.